The 17 T cell receptor beta chains below all came from one sample that was sequenced in a study of siplizumab effects on memory and regulatory T cells. Generated by immunoSEQ multiplex PCR, the TCRdb table keeps only in-frame clones and is missing some. The sample yields more than 90,000 clones, nearly 95% seen once. Sequencing was performed on non-Treg CD4+ T cells sorted from blood. The receptors shown here come from a human donor in good health.

The V and J genes are TRBV19 and TRBJ2-6; TRBD2 might be the D (5 bases). Per germline, CDR1 LNHDA and CDR2 SQIVND (reference sequence). This CDR3 region has 18 residues. The V and J ends lost 3 bases and 0 bases respectively, with 15 bases between them. CDR3 DNA: TGTGCCAGTAGTATGACCGGCACACGGGGCTCTGGGGCCAACGTCCTGACTTTC. Residues: CASSMTGTRGSGANVLTF.

The genes are TRBV15 and TRBJ2-5, with D tentatively TRBD2 (6 bases). Germline CDR1 LNHNV, CDR2 YYDKDF (reference sequence). The V end lost 0 bases, the J end lost 5 bases, and 10 bases lay between the germline ends. The length of the CDR3 is 14 residues. The CDR3: CATSRDRGGETQYF. The CDR3 DNA sequence: TGTGCCACCAGCAGAGATCGTGGAGGGGAGACCCAGTACTTC.

The CDR3 nucleotides are TGTGCCAGCAGCTTGGATTCAGGGGGGAGAGGTGAGCAGTTCTTC. Protein: CASSLDSGGRGEQFF. The rearrangement joins TRBV5-4 to TRBJ2-1; a weak D match, TRBD1 (7 bases). The CDR3 is 15 residues long. Germline V lookup: CDR1 SGHNT, CDR2 YYREEE (reference sequence). V was shortened by 0 bases and J by 9 bases, with 16 bases between the two germline ends. Complete variable domain (other parts from reference TRBV5-4 and TRBJ2-1): ETGVTQSPTHLIKTRGQQVTLRCSSQSGHNTVSWYQQALGQGPQFIFQYYREEENGRGNFPPRFSGLQFPNYSSELNVNALELDDSALYLCASSLDSGGRGEQFFGPGTRLTVL.

The chain joins TRBV4-2 to TRBJ2-7; 11 bases are shared with TRBD1. After removal of 2 bases from V and 5 bases from J, the junction contained 8 bases not matched to a gene. Germline-derived CDR1 and CDR2 are LGHNA and YNFKEQ. This CDR3 comprises 16 residues. The CDR3 here is CASSQRTSDRGHEQYF. The CDR3 DNA is TGTGCCAGCAGCCAACGCACCTCGGACAGGGGGCACGAGCAGTACTTC.

The V call is TRBV30, the J call TRBJ2-2; 9 bases are a match to TRBD2. The CDR3 runs to 15 residues. V dropped 1 base and J dropped 5; count of bases not matched to a gene: 5. CDR1 and CDR2 (germline): GTSNPN, SVGIG (reference sequence). CDR3 sequence: CAWSGGRAKTGELFF. CDR3 in DNA: TGTGCCTGGAGTGGCGGGAGGGCCAAGACCGGGGAGCTGTTTTTT.

This sequence joins TRBV19 and TRBJ2-3; 7 bases are shared with TRBD2. The CDR3 consists of 13 residues. V shed 9 bases, J shed 1 base, and the junction held 4 bases outside the gene matches. Germline values: CDR1 LNHDA, CDR2 SQIVND (reference sequence). This CDR3 is CASASGGTDTQYF. The CDR3 DNA follows: TGTGCCAGCGCGAGCGGGGGCACAGATACGCAGTATTTT.

This chain links TRBV28 with TRBJ1-2; no definite D call. The CDR3 totals 14 residues. Per germline, CDR1 MDHEN and CDR2 SYDVKM. Deletions cut 3 bases from V and 4 bases from J, with 12 bases between. The CDR3: CASSFYPSVYGYTF. Written as DNA, the CDR3 is TGTGCCAGCAGTTTTTACCCGTCGGTCTATGGCTACACCTTC.

The genes are TRBV21-1 and TRBJ2-5. TRBV21-1 represents a pseudogene. The CDR3 runs to 14 residues. CDR3 sequence: CASSKDQNGETQYF. The CDR3 DNA reads TGTGCCAGCAGCAAGGATCAAAACGGAGAGACCCAGTACTTC.

J is TRBJ2-5 and V is TRBV7-2; D ambiguous. Per the germline V gene, CDR1 is SGHTA and CDR2 is FQGNSA. The ends were cut back, 1 base at V and 0 bases at J, with 3 bases in the middle. CDR3 length: 13 amino acids. The CDR3 DNA sequence: TGTGCCAGCAGCTTAGAAAACCAAGAGACCCAGTACTTC. Translated: CASSLENQETQYF.

The genes are TRBV19 and TRBJ2-5, with 7 bases identical to TRBD1. The J call may be faulty, since TRBJ2-7 better matches the DNA end. CDR1 and CDR2 (germline): LNHDA, SQIVND (reference sequence). This CDR3 region has 14 residues. CDR3 nucleotide sequence: TGTGCCAGTAGTACAAACAGGGGCGGCTACGAGCAGTACTTC. Amino acids: CASSTNRGGYEQYF.

V gene TRBV7-9 combines with J gene TRBJ2-1, with 9 nucleotides matching TRBD2. The CDR3 spans 14 residues. Trimming removed 7 bases from V and 3 bases from J; junction bases left unmatched: 4. CDR1 is SEHNR and CDR2 is FQNEAQ in the germline V gene (reference sequence). The CDR3 loop is CASTLAGSYNEQFF. Here the CDR3 DNA reads TGTGCCAGCACCCTAGCGGGAAGCTACAATGAGCAGTTCTTC.

The CDR3 is CASSLGGGREAYNEQFF. CDR3 DNA sequence: TGTGCCAGCAGCTTAGGAGGAGGGCGGGAGGCATACAATGAGCAGTTCTTC. V and J are TRBV7-8 and TRBJ2-1, with 8 bases lining up with TRBD2. Germline CDR1 SGHVS, CDR2 FQNEAQ. Trimming removed 1 base from V and 4 bases from J; junction bases left unmatched: 9. There are 17 residues in the CDR3.

The gene calls are TRBV9 and TRBJ2-5; TRBD2 matches 7 bases. Trimming cost V 0 bases and J 1 base; bases outside gene matches: 6. CDR3 size: 16 residues. Per germline, CDR1 SGDLS and CDR2 YYNGEE. This CDR3 is CASSVGTGGVQETQYF. As DNA, the CDR3 is TGTGCCAGCAGCGTAGGGACGGGAGGAGTCCAAGAGACCCAGTACTTC.

This clone showed up just once. The rearrangement links TRBV28 to TRBJ2-7; a possible D gene is TRBD2 (6 bases). V lost 4 bases and J 2 bases, leaving 18 bases between the germline ends. Germline V gene sequence: CDR1 MDHEN, CDR2 SYDVKM. The CDR3 is 16 amino acids. CDR3 amino acids: CASSWNPATRAYEQYF. The CDR3 coding sequence is TGTGCCAGCAGTTGGAACCCGGCGACTAGGGCCTACGAGCAGTACTTC.

The chain couples TRBV2 to TRBJ2-5; 9 nucleotides agree with TRBD1. The CDR3 extends over 15 amino acids. V was clipped by 6 bases and J by 5 bases; unmatched bases: 10. Per the germline V gene, CDR1 is SNHLY and CDR2 is FYNNEI. The CDR3 spells CASSSDRGFSETQYF. CDR3 nucleotides: TGTGCCAGCAGCAGCGACAGGGGGTTTTCTGAGACCCAGTACTTC.

The chain employs TRBV28 and TRBJ1-1; D perhaps matches TRBD1 (5 bases). Germline loops: CDR1 MDHEN, CDR2 SYDVKM. V was shortened by 6 bases and J by 4 bases, with 15 bases between the two germline ends. This CDR3 spans 14 amino acids. The CDR3 loop reads CASRSRGDGTEAFF. In DNA form, the CDR3 reads TGTGCCAGCAGGTCCCGCGGGGACGGCACTGAAGCTTTCTTT.

The J gene is TRBJ2-1, the V gene TRBV19; 8 bases are shared with TRBD2. The germline V gene has CDR1 LNHDA and CDR2 SQIVND (reference sequence). This CDR3 has 17 residues. V shed 1 base and J 7 bases; nucleotides not matched to a gene: 12. CDR3 nucleotides: TGTGCCAGTAGTATAGGTAACCCGGGACTAGTAAATAATGAGCAGTTCTTC. Its protein is CASSIGNPGLVNNEQFF.